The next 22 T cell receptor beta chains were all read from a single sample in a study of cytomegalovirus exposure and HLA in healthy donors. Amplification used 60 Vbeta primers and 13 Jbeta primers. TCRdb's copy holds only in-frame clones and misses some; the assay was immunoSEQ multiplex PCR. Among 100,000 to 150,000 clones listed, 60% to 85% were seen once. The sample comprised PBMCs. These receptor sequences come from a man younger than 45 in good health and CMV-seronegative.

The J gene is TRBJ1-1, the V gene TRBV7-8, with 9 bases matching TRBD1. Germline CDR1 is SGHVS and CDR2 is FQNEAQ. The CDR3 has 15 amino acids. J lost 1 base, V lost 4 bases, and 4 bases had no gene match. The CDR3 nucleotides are TGTGCCAGCAGCTGGGACAGGGTAGGGAACACTGAAGCTTTCTTT. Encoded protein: CASSWDRVGNTEAFF. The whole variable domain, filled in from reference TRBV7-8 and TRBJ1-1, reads GAGVSQSPRYKVAKRGQDVALRCDPISGHVSLFWYQQALGQGPEFLTYFQNEAQLDKSGLPSDRFFAERPEGSVSTLKIQRTQQEDSAVYLCASSWDRVGNTEAFFGQGTRLTVV.

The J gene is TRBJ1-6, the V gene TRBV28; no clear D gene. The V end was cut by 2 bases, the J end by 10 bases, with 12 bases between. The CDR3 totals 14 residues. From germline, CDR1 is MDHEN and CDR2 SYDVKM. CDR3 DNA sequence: TGTGCCAGCAGTTTAAACAGTGCCTGGTCACCCCTCCACTTT. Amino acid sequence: CASSLNSAWSPLHF. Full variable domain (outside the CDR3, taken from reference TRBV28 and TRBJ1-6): DVKVTQSSRYLVKRTGEKVFLECVQDMDHENMFWYRQDPGLGLRLIYFSYDVKMKEKGDIPEGYSVSREKKERFSLILESASTNQTSMYLCASSLNSAWSPLHFGNGTRLTVT.

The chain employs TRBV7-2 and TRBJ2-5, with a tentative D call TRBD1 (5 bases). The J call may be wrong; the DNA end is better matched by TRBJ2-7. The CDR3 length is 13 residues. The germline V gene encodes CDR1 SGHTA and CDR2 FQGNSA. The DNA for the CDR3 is TGTGCCAGCAGCTATTCTAGGGGCTACGAGCAGTACTTC. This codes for CASSYSRGYEQYF.

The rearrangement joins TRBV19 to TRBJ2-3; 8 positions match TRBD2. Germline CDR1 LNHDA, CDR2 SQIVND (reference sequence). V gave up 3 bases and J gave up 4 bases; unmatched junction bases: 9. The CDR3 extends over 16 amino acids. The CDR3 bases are TGTGCCAGTAGTATCGGTGACGGGGGGGGCTCAGATACGCAGTATTTT. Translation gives CASSIGDGGGSDTQYF.

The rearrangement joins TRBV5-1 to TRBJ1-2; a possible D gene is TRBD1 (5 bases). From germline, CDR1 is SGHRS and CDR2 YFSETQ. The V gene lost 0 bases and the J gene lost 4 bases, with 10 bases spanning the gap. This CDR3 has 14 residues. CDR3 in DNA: TGCGCCAGCAGCTTGGGGCAGGGAGGCTATGGCTACACCTTC. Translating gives CASSLGQGGYGYTF.

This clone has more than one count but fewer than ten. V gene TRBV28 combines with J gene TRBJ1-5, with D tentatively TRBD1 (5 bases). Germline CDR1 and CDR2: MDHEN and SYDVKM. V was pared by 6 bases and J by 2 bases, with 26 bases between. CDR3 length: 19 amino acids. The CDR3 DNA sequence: TGTGCCAGCAGCTACCTTCGCCGGGACTCCGGGAAAGGCAATCAGCCCCAGCATTTT. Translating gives CASSYLRRDSGKGNQPQHF.

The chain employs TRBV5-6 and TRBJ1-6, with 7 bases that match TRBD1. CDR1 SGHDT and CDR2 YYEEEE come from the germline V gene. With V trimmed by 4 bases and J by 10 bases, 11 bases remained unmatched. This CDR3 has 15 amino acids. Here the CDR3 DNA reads TGTGCCAGCAGCCTTAACAGGGGAGTCGGGTCACCCCTCCACTTT. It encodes CASSLNRGVGSPLHF.

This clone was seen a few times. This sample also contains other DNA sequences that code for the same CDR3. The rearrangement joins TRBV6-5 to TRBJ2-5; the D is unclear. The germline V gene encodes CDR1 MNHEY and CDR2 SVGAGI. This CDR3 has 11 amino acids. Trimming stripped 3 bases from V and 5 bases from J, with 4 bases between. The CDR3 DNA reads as TGTGCCAGCAGTTATCTGGAGACCCAGTACTTC. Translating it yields CASSYLETQYF.

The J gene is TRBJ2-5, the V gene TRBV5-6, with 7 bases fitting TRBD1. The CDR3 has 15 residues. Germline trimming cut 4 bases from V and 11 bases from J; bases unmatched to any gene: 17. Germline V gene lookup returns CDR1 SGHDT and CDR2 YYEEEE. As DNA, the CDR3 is TGTGCCAGCAGCGTCACAGGGGCTGGGGGTAGAGAGCAGTACTTC. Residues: CASSVTGAGGREQYF. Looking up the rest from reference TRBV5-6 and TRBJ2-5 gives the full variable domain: DAGVTQSPTHLIKTRGQQVTLRCSPKSGHDTVSWYQQALGQGPQFIFQYYEEEERQRGNFPDRFSGHQFPNYSSELNVNALLLGDSALYLCASSVTGAGGREQYFGPGTRLLVL.

This CDR3 is CASSKSSGSTDTQYF. The CDR3 bases are TGTGCCAGTAGTAAGAGTAGTGGTAGCACAGATACGCAGTATTTT. The V call is TRBV19, the J call TRBJ2-3; D is ambiguous. Trimming took 4 bases from V and 0 from J, leaving 11 bases between them. Germline V lookup: CDR1 LNHDA, CDR2 SQIVND (reference sequence). This CDR3 has 15 amino acids.

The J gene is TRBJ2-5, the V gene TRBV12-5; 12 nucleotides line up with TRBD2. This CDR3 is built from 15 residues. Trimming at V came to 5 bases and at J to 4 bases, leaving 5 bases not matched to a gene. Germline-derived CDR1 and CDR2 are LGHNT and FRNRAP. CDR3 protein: CASGVGTSGSETQYF. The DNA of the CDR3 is TGTGCTAGTGGTGTGGGGACTAGCGGGTCAGAGACCCAGTACTTC.

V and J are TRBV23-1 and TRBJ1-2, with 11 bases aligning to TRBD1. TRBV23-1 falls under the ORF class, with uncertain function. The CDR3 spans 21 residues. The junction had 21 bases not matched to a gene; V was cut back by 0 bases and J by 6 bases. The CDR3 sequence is CASSQSFRAVVRTGGANGYTF. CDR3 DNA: TGCGCCAGCAGTCAATCATTTCGTGCAGTTGTAAGGACAGGGGGCGCAAATGGCTACACCTTC.

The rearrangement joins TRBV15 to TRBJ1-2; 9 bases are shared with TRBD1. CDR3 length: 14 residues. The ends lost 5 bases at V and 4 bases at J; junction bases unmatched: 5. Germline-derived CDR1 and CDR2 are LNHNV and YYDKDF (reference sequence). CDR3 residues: CATSRDRVSYGYTF. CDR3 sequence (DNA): TGTGCCACCAGCCGGGACAGGGTTTCCTATGGCTACACCTTC.

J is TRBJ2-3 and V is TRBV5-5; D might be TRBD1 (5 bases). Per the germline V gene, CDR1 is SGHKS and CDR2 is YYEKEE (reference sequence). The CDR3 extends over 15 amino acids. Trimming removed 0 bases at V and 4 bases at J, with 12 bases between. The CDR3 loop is CASSLGQGISDTQYF. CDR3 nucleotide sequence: TGTGCCAGCAGCTTGGGGCAGGGCATATCAGATACGCAGTATTTT.

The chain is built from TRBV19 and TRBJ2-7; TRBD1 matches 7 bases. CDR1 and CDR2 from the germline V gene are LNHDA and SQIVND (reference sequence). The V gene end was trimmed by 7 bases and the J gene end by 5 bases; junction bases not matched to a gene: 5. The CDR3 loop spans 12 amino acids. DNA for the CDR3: TGTGCCAGTAAAGACAGGGCCGACGAGCAGTACTTC. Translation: CASKDRADEQYF.

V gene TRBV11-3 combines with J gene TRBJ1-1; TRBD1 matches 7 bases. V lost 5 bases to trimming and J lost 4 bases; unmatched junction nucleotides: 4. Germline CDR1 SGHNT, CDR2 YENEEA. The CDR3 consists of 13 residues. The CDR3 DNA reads TGTGCCAGCAGCAACAGGGGAGTCACTGAAGCTTTCTTT. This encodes CASSNRGVTEAFF.

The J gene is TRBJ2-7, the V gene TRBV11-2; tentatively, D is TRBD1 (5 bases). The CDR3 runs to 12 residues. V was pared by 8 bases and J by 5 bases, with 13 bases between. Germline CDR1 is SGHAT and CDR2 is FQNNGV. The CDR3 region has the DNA TGTGCCAGCCAAAGGGGCGGAGACGAGCAGTACTTC. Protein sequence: CASQRGGDEQYF.

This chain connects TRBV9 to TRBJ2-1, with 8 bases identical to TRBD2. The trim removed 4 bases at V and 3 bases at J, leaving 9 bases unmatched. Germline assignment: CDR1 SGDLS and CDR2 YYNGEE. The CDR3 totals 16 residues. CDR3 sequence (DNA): TGTGCCAGCAGCCTCACGATCGGGGGGGACTACAATGAGCAGTTCTTC. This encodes CASSLTIGGDYNEQFF.

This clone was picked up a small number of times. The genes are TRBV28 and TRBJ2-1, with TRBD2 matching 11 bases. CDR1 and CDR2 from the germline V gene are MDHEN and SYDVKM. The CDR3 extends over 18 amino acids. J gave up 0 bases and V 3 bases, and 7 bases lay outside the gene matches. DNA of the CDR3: TGTGCCAGCAGTTTCCCGCGACTAGCGGGAAGCTCCTACAATGAGCAGTTCTTC. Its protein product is CASSFPRLAGSSYNEQFF.

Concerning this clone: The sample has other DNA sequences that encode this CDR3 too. CDR3 sequence: CASSFSSYEQYF. As DNA, the CDR3 is TGTGCCAGCAGTTTCAGCTCCTACGAGCAGTACTTC. The chain links TRBV28 to TRBJ2-7; D is unresolved. Trimming removed 3 bases from V and 0 bases from J, with 3 bases in between. The germline gives CDR1 MDHEN, CDR2 SYDVKM. CDR3 length: 12 residues.

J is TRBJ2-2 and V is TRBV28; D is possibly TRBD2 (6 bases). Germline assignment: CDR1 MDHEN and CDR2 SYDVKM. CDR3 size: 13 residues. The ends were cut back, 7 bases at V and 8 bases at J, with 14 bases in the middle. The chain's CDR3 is CASTGTLVGELFF. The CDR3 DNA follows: TGTGCCAGCACCGGGACTCTGGTGGGGGAGCTGTTTTTT.

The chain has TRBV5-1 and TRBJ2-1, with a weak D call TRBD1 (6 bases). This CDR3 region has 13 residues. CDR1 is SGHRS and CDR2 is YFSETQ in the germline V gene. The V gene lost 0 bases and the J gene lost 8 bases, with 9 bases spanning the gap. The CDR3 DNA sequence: TGCGCCAGCAGCTTGGGCAGGGGCGATGAGCAGTTCTTC. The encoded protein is CASSLGRGDEQFF. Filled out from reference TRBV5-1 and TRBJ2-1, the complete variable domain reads KAGVTQTPRYLIKTRGQQVTLSCSPISGHRSVSWYQQTPGQGLQFLFEYFSETQRNKGNFPGRFSGRQFSNSRSEMNVSTLELGDSALYLCASSLGRGDEQFFGPGTRLTVL.